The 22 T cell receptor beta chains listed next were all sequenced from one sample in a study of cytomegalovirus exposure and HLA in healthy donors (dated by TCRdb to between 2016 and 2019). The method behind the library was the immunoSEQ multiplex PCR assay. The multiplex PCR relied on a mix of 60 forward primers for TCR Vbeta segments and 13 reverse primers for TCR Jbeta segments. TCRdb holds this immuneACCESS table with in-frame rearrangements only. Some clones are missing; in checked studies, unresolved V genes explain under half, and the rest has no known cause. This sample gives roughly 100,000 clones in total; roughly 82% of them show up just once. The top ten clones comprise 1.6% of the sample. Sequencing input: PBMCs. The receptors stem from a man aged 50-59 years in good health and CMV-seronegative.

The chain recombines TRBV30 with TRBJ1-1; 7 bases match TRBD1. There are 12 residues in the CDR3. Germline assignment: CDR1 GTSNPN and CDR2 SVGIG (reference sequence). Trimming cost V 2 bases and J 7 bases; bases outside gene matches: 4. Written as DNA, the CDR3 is TGTGCCTGGAGTAAGGGGGCAGTTGAAGCTTTCTTT. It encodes CAWSKGAVEAFF.

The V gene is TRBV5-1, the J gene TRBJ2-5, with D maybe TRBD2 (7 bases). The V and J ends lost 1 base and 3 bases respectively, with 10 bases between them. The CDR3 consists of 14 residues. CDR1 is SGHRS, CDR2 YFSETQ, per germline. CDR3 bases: TGCGCCAGCAGCTTGAGGGGGGGGGAAGAGACCCAGTACTTC. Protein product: CASSLRGGEETQYF.

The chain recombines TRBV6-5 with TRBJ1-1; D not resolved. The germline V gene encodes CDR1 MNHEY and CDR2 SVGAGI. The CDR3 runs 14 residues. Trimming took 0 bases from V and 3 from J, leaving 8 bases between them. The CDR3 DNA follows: TGTGCCAGCAGTTACTCATCCGGGTACACTGAAGCTTTCTTT. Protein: CASSYSSGYTEAFF.

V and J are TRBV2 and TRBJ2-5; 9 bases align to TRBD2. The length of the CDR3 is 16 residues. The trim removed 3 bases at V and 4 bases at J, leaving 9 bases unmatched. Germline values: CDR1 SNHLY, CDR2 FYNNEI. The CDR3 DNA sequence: TGTGCCAGCAGTGAGCGGTCTAGCGGGGCGGGAGAGACCCAGTACTTC. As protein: CASSERSSGAGETQYF.

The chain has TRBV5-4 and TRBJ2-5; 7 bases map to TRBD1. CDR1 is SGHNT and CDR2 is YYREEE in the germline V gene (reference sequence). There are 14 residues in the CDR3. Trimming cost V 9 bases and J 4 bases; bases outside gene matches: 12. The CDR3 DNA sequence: TGTGCCACCAATCCCACTACAGGGGTAGAGACCCAGTACTTC. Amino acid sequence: CATNPTTGVETQYF.

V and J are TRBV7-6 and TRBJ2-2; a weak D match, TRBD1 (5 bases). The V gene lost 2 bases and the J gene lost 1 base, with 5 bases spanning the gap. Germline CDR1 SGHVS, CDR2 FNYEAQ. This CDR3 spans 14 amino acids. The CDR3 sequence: CASSLRGNTGELFF. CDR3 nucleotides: TGTGCCAGCAGCTTAAGGGGGAACACCGGGGAGCTGTTTTTT.

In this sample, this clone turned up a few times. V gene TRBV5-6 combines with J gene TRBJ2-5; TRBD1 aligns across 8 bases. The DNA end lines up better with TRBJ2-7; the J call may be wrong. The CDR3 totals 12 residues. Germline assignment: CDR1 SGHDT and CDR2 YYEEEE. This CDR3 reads CASGQGHYEQYF. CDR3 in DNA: TGTGCCAGCGGACAGGGACACTACGAGCAGTACTTC.

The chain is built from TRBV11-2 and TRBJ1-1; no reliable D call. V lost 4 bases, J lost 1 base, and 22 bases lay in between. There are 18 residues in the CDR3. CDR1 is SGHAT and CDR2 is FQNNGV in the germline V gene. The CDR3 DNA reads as TGTGCCAGCAGCTCCCTTCGTGACGGGAGGGTCCGGAACACTGAAGCTTTCTTT. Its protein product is CASSSLRDGRVRNTEAFF.

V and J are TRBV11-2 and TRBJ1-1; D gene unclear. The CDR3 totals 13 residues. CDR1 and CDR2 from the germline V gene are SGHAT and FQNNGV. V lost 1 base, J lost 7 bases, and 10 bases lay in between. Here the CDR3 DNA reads TGTGCCAGCAGCTTAGTGGTCCAGTATGAAGCTTTCTTT. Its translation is CASSLVVQYEAFF.

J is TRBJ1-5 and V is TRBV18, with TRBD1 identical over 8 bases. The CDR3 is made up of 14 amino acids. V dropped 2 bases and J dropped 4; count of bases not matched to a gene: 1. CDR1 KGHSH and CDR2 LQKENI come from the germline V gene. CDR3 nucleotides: TGTGCCAGCTCACCAGGACAGGGTAATCAGCCCCAGCATTTT. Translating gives CASSPGQGNQPQHF.

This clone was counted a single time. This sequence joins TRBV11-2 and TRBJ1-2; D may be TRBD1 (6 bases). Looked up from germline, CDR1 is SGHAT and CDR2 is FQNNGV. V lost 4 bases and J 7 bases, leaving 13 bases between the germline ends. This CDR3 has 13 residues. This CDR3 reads CASSSQGVGGYTF. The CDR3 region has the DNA TGTGCCAGCAGCTCACAGGGTGTTGGTGGCTACACCTTC.

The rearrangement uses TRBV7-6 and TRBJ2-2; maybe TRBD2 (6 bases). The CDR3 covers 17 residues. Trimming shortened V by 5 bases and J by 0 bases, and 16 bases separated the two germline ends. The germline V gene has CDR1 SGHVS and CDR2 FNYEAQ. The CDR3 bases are TGTGCCAGCAGCCCCACCCCGGGACTGGCGAACACCGGGGAGCTGTTTTTT. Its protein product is CASSPTPGLANTGELFF.

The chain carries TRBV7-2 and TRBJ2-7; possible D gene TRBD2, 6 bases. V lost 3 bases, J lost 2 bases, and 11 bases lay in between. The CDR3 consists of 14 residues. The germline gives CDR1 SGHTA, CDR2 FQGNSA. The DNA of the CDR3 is TGTGCCAGCAGCTTCTGGACTACCCCCTACGAGCAGTACGTC. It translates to CASSFWTTPYEQYV.

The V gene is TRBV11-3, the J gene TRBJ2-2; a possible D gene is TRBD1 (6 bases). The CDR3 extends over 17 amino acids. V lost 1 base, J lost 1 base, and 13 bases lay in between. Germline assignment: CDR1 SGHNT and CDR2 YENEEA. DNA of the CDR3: TGTGCCAGCAGCTTAGGGGTCAACAGGGTGAACACCGGGGAGCTGTTTTTT. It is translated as CASSLGVNRVNTGELFF.

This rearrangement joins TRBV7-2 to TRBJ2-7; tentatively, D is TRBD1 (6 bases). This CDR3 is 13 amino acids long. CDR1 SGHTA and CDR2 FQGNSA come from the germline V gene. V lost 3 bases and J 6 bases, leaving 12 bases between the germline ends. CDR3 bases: TGTGCCAGCAGCTTCGAACAGGGCGGCGAGCAGTACTTC. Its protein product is CASSFEQGGEQYF.

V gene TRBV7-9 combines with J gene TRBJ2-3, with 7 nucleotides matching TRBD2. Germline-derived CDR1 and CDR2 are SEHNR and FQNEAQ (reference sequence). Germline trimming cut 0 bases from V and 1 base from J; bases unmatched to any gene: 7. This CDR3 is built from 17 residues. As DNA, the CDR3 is TGTGCCAGCAGCTTAGCCCGGACTAGTGGGGGCACAGATACGCAGTATTTT. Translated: CASSLARTSGGTDTQYF.

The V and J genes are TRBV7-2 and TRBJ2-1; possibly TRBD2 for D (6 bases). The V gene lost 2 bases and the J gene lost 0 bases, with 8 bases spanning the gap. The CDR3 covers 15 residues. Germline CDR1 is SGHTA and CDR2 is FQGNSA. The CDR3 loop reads CASSLLSGSYNEQFF. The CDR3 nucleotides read TGTGCCAGCAGCTTACTTAGCGGCTCCTACAATGAGCAGTTCTTC.

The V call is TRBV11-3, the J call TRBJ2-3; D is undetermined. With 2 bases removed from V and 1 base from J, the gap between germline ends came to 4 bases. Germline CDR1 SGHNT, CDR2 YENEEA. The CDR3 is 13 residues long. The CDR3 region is CASSLLGTDTQYF. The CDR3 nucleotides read TGTGCCAGCAGCTTATTAGGCACAGATACGCAGTATTTT.

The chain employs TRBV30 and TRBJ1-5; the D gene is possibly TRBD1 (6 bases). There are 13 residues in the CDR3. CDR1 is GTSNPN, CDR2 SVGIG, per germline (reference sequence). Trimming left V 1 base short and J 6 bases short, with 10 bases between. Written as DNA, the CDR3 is TGTGCCTGGAGTGGAGGGGGTTCTCAGCCCCAGCATTTT. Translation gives CAWSGGGSQPQHF.

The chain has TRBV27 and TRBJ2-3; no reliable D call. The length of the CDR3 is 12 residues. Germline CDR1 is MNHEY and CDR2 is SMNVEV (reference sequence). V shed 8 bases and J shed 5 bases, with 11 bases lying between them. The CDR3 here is CASSSTGDTQYF. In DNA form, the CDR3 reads TGTGCCAGCTCATCCACCGGAGATACGCAGTATTTT.

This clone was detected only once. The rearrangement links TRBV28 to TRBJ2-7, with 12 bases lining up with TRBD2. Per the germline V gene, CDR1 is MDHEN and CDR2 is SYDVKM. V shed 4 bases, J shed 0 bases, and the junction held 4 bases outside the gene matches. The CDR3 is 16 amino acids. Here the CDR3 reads CASSSRLAGASYEQYV. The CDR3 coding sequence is TGTGCCAGCAGTTCACGACTAGCGGGGGCCTCCTACGAGCAGTACGTC.

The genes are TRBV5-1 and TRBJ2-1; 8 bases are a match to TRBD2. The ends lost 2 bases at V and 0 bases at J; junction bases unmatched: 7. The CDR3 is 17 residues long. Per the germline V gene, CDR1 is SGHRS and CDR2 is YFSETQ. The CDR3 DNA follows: TGCGCCAGCAGCTTTATTTTAGCGGGGAGCTCCTACAATGAGCAGTTCTTC. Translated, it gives CASSFILAGSSYNEQFF.